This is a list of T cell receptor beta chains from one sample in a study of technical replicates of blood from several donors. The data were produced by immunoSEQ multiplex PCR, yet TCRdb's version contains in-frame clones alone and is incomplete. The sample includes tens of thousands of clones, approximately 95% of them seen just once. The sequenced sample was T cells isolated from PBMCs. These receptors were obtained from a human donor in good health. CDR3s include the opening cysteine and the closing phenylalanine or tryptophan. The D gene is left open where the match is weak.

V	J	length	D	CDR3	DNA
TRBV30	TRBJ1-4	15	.	CAWSRWGATNEKLFF	TGTGCCTGGAGTCGGTGGGGCGCAACTAATGAAAAACTGTTTTTT
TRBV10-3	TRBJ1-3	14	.	CAISEQGSGNTIYF	TGTGCCATCAGTGAGCAGGGCTCTGGAAACACCATATATTTT
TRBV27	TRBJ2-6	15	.	CASSEDISGANVLTF	TGTGCCAGCAGTGAGGATATCTCTGGGGCCAACGTCCTGACTTTC
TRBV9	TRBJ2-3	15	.	CASSVGGGSTDTQYF	TGTGCCAGCAGCGTAGGTGGGGGGAGCACAGATACGCAGTATTTT
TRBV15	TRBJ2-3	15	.	CATSRGQGSTDTQYF	TGTGCCACCAGCAGAGGGCAGGGTAGCACAGATACGCAGTATTTT
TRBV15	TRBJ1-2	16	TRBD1	CATSRDRLDRVYGYTF	TGTGCCACCAGCAGAGATCGATTAGACAGGGTCTATGGCTACACCTTC
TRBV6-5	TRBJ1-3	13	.	CASSYSSGNTIYF	TGTGCCAGCAGTTATAGCTCTGGAAACACCATATATTTT
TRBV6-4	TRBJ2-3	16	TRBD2	CASSDGLAGGTDTQYF	TGTGCCAGCAGTGACGGACTAGCGGGAGGCACAGATACGCAGTATTTT
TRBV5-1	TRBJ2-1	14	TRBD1	CASSGTGVDNEQFF	TGCGCCAGCAGTGGGACAGGGGTAGATAATGAGCAGTTCTTC
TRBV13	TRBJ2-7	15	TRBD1	CASSLRDRSSYEQYF	TGTGCCAGCAGTTTAAGGGACAGGAGCTCCTACGAGCAGTACTTC
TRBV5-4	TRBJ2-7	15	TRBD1	CASSAVTGGNHEQYF	TGTGCCAGCAGCGCCGTGACAGGGGGCAATCACGAGCAGTACTTC